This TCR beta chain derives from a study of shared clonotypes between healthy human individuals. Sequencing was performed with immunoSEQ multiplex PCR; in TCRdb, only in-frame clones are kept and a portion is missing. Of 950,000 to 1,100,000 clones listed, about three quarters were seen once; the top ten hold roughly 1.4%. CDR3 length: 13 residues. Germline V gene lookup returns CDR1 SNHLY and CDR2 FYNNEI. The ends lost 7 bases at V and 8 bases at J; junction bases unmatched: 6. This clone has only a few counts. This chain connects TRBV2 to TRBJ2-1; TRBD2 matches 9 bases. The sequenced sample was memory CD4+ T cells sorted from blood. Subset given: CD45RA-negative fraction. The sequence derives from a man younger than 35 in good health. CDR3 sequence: CASKEREVYEQFF. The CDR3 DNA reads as TGTGCCAGCAAGGAGCGGGAGGTTTATGAGCAGTTCTTC.